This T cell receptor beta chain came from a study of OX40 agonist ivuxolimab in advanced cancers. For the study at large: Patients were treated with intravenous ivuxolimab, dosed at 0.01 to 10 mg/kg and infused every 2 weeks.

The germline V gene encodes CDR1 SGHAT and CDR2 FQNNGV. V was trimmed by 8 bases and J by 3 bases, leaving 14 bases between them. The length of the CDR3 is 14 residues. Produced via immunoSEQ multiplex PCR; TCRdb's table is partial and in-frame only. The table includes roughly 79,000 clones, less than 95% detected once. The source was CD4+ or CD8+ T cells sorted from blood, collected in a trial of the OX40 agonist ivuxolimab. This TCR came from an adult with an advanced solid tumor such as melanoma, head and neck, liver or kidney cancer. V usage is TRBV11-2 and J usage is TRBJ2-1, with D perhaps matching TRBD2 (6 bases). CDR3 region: CASGEVVNYNEQFF. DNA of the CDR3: TGTGCCAGCGGGGAGGTAGTGAACTACAATGAGCAGTTCTTC.